The rows below give T cell receptor beta chains drawn from one sample of a study of vaccination effects on CD4 cells after COVID-19. These TCRs' antigens remain unknown. Assay used: immunoSEQ multiplex PCR; TCRdb lists only in-frame clones, some missing. The sample lists more than 40,000 clones; 77% were seen once. The sequences come from CD4+ T cells from PBMCs cultured with HCoV-NL63 spike peptides, collected before COVID-19 vaccination. These TCRs come from a human donor who received a COVID-19 vaccine. Both conserved end residues are part of each CDR3. The D gene is left open where the match is weak. Part of the rows lack a size; the others show once, few, many or a class for expanded clones.

V gene	clone size	D gene	J gene	CDR3 DNA	CDR3 protein
TRBV3-1/TRBV3-2	.	.	TRBJ1-1	TGTGCCAGCAGCCAAGATCGGGGAAGAGCTTTCTTT	CASSQDRGRAFF
TRBV14	.	.	TRBJ2-1	TGTGCCAGCAGCCCGAGACTAGATTTAAGTGAGCAGTTCTTC	CASSPRLDLSEQFF
TRBV7-9	.	.	TRBJ1-3	TGTGCCAGCAGCTTACGGACAGATTTCTCTGGAAACACCATATATTTT	CASSLRTDFSGNTIYF
TRBV24-1	.	.	TRBJ1-4	TGTGCCACCTCGGATTCAACTAATGAAAAACTGTTTTTT	CATSDSTNEKLFF
TRBV4-1	.	.	TRBJ1-2	TGCGCCAGCAGCCAAGATCAGGCAGGGAGATATGGCTACACCTTC	CASSQDQAGRYGYTF
TRBV7-8	.	.	TRBJ1-1	TGTGCCAGCAGGTCACAGGGATATGCTGAAGCTTTCTTT	CASRSQGYAEAFF
TRBV18	.	.	TRBJ1-5	TGTGCCAGCTCACCAAGCGAAAATCAGCCCCAGCATTTT	CASSPSENQPQHF
TRBV6-5	.	.	TRBJ1-5	TGTGCCAGCAGTCGTTCCGTTGATCAGCCCCAGCATTTT	CASSRSVDQPQHF
TRBV28	.	.	TRBJ1-5	TGTGCCAGCAGAATTGGATGGCTTGGAGGAGCCCAGCATTTT	CASRIGWLGGAQHF
TRBV3-1/TRBV3-2	.	.	TRBJ1-4	TGTGCCAGCAGCCAAGACGCAGGAGAAAAACTGTTTTTT	CASSQDAGEKLFF
TRBV7-3	few	TRBD1	TRBJ2-2	TGTGCCAGCAGCCCAAACAGGGGGCCTGACACCGGGGAGCTGTTTTTT	CASSPNRGPDTGELFF
TRBV10-3	.	.	TRBJ1-3	TGTGCCATCGGGTCCGTGACCTCTGGAAACACCATATATTTT	CAIGSVTSGNTIYF
TRBV10-1	.	.	TRBJ1-1	TGCGCCAGCAGGGCTGACCCGAACACTGAAGCTTTCTTT	CASRADPNTEAFF
TRBV7-9	.	TRBD1	TRBJ1-5	TGTGCCAGCAGCAACTCCGGGACAGGGAATCAGCCCCAGCATTTT	CASSNSGTGNQPQHF
TRBV4-1	.	.	TRBJ2-1	TGCGCCAGCAGATTCACGGGGGCGAATGAGCAGTTCTTC	CASRFTGANEQFF
TRBV5-1	.	.	TRBJ2-2	TGCGCCAGCAGCTTCGTGGTCGGTGGGGAGCTGTTTTTT	CASSFVVGGELFF
TRBV10-3	.	.	TRBJ1-1	TGTGCCATGGAACGGACTTTGGGCACTGAAGCTTTCTTT	CAMERTLGTEAFF
TRBV6-6	.	.	TRBJ2-1	TGTGCCAGCAGTAAACTCAGACAGGTTGGCAATGAGCAGTTCTTC	CASSKLRQVGNEQFF
TRBV7-2	.	.	TRBJ2-5	TGTGCCAGCAGCTTAGCCCGTCAGCGTCAAGAGACCCAGTACTTC	CASSLARQRQETQYF
TRBV6-5	.	TRBD2	TRBJ2-2	TGTGCCAGCAGTTCTAGCGGGGTAAACACCGGGGAGCTGTTTTTT	CASSSSGVNTGELFF
TRBV19	.	.	TRBJ1-5	TGTGCCAGTAGTATACGGGGGGATCAGCCCCAGCATTTT	CASSIRGDQPQHF
TRBV5-1	few	TRBD1	TRBJ1-2	TGCGCCAGCAGCTTAAGCAGGGGGCGCGGGGACTATGGCTACACCTTC	CASSLSRGRGDYGYTF
TRBV10-3	.	TRBD1	TRBJ1-2	TGTGCCATCAGTGGGACAGGATATGGCTACACCTTC	CAISGTGYGYTF
TRBV14	.	TRBD1	TRBJ2-3	TGTGCCAGCAGCCATGCCGGGACAGGGGGTACGCAGTATTTT	CASSHAGTGGTQYF
TRBV30	.	.	TRBJ2-1	TGTGCCTGGAGTCGCGCGGGCGAGCAGTTCTTC	CAWSRAGEQFF